This T cell receptor beta chain derives from a study of spatial heterogeneity in lung cancer. The overall study: A total of approximately 70 untreated early-stage non-small cell lung cancer patients served as donors.

A distinct unique molecular identifier was carried by each TCR cDNA molecule. TCRdb independently ran MiXCR on the 5' RACE reads; one entry per CDR3 protein. The table includes over 40,000 distinct CDR3 sequences, approximately 10% detected once. This clonotype was found many times. The trim removed 4 bases at V and 7 bases at J, leaving 13 bases unmatched. The CDR3 runs 16 residues. CDR1 and CDR2 from the germline V gene are SGHRS and YFSETQ. Indicated time point: blood at routine non-recurrence follow-up after resection. Whole RNA from tumor, nontumor lung or frozen PBMC was sequenced unsorted. The origin of this receptor is a male donor with early-stage non-small cell lung cancer. The chain recombines TRBV5-1 with TRBJ1-2; 10 nucleotides match TRBD1. The sample here was PBMCs, taken at follow-up. The CDR3 here is CASSTGPSDRGLGYTF. Written as DNA, the CDR3 is TGCGCCAGCAGCACGGGCCCCTCAGACAGGGGGCTTGGCTACACCTTC.